The present TCR beta chain was sequenced within a study of T-cell reconstitution after alpha-beta-depleted transplantation in children. For TCRbeta, the library was prepared with unique molecular identifiers. TCRdb reprocessed the PCR reads via MiXCR and lists one record per CDR3 protein. Of over 90,000 distinct CDR3 sequences listed, roughly 7.2% are singletons. The germline gives CDR1 SEHNR, CDR2 FQNEAQ (reference sequence). Deletions cut 7 bases from V and 0 bases from J, with 14 bases between. The CDR3 runs 15 residues. The receptor was isolated from a boy under 10 years old with acute lymphoblastic leukemia, due to receive a stem cell transplant. The gene calls are TRBV7-9 and TRBJ2-3, with D possibly TRBD1 on 5 matching bases. The material sequenced was PBMCs, taken before TCRalphabeta/CD19-depleted stem cell transplant. The CDR3 spells CASTPPGSSTDTQYF. The CDR3 coding sequence is TGTGCCAGCACCCCTCCAGGGTCTAGCACAGATACGCAGTATTTT.